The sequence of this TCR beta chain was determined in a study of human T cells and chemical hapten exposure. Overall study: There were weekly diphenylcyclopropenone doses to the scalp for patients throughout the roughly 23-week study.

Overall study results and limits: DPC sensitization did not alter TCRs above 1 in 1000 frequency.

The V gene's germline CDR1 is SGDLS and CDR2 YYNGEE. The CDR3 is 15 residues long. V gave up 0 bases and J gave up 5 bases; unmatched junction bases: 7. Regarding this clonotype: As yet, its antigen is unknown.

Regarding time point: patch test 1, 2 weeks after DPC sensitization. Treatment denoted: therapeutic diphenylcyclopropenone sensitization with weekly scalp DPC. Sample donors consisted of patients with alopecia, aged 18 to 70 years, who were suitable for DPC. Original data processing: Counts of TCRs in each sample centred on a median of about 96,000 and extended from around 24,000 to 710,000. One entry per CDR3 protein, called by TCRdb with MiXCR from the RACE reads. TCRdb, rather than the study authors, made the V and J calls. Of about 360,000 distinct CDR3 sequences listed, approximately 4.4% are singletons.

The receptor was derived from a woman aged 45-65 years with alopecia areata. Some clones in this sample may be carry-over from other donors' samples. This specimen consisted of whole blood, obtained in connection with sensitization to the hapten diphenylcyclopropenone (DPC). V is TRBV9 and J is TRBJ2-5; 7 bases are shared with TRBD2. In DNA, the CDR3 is TGTGCCAGCAGCGTAGCGGTGGGAGGGCAGGAGACCCAGTACTTC. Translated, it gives CASSVAVGGQETQYF.